These T cell receptor beta chains were read from a single sample in a study of blood T cell repertoires in COVID-19. Assay: immunoSEQ multiplex PCR; the TCRdb copy retains only in-frame clones and omits some. Here the sample spans fewer than 350,000 clones, roughly 89% being singletons. Material for sequencing was peripheral blood. All receptors derive from a woman aged 55-75 years with COVID-19, enrolled during active disease. CDR3s include the opening cysteine and the closing phenylalanine or tryptophan. The D gene is left open where the match is weak. The size field is filled for only some rows; it gives once, few, many or a size class.

j_call | clone_size | v_call | d_call | cdr3_aa | cdr3_nt
TRBJ1-3 | . | TRBV2 | . | CASSEALWRESSGNTIYF | TGTGCCAGCAGTGAAGCGCTGTGGAGGGAGAGCTCTGGAAACACCATATATTTT
TRBJ1-2 | once | TRBV15 | . | CATSRDQRGYTF | TGTGCCACCAGCAGAGATCAGCGGGGCTACACCTTC
TRBJ1-1 | . | TRBV12-3/TRBV12-4 | . | CASSLDISTEAFF | TGTGCCAGCAGTTTAGATATCTCCACTGAAGCTTTCTTT
TRBJ1-1 | once | TRBV28 | . | CASSRTSAWDTEAFF | TGTGCCAGCAGCCGCACGAGCGCCTGGGACACTGAAGCTTTCTTT
TRBJ1-3 | . | TRBV5-6 | . | CASSLRGSGNTIYF | TGTGCCAGCAGCCTCAGGGGCTCTGGAAACACCATATATTTT
TRBJ2-5 | . | TRBV19 | TRBD1 | CASMGFGTAQETQYF | TGTGCCAGTATGGGATTCGGGACAGCTCAAGAGACCCAGTACTTC
TRBJ2-1 | . | TRBV6-6 | TRBD2 | CASSYPPSGGGNEQFF | TGTGCCAGCAGTTACCCTCCCTCGGGGGGAGGGAATGAGCAGTTCTTC
TRBJ1-3 | . | TRBV18 | TRBD1 | CASSQGQGGNTIYF | TGTGCCAGCTCACAAGGACAGGGAGGAAACACCATATATTTT
TRBJ2-7 | . | TRBV10-3 | . | CAIGRDNEQYF | TGTGCCATCGGCCGGGACAACGAGCAGTACTTC
TRBJ1-4 | . | TRBV27 | . | CASSPHRVSTNEKLFF | TGTGCCAGCAGTCCCCACAGGGTCTCCACTAATGAAAAACTGTTTTTT
TRBJ1-2 | . | TRBV6-6 | TRBD1 | CASSYGRQGANYGYTF | TGTGCCAGCAGTTACGGAAGACAGGGCGCCAACTATGGCTACACCTTC
TRBJ2-2 | . | TRBV18 | . | CASSPPFRQGIAGELFF | TGTGCCAGCTCACCACCGTTCAGGCAGGGGATTGCCGGGGAGCTGTTTTTT
TRBJ1-1 | . | TRBV19 | . | CASRATGRGTEAFF | TGTGCCAGTAGGGCAACAGGGAGAGGAACTGAAGCTTTCTTT
TRBJ1-2 | . | TRBV7-9 | TRBD1 | CASSHRDSSNYGYTF | TGTGCCAGCAGCCACCGGGACAGTTCTAACTATGGCTACACCTTC
TRBJ1-3 | . | TRBV25-1 | TRBD1 | CASRDRGEANTIYF | TGTGCCAGCAGGGACAGGGGAGAGGCAAACACCATATATTTT
TRBJ1-1 | . | TRBV13 | . | CASSLNQGRGATEAFF | TGTGCCAGCAGCCTAAATCAAGGACGGGGGGCTACTGAAGCTTTCTTT
TRBJ2-3 | . | TRBV24-1 | TRBD2 | CATSGGTSGGTDTQYF | TGTGCCACCAGTGGTGGGACTAGCGGGGGCACAGATACGCAGTATTTT
TRBJ2-3 | . | TRBV6-5 | TRBD2 | CAIVAGGRTDTQYF | TGTGCCATCGTAGCGGGGGGGCGCACAGATACGCAGTATTTT
TRBJ2-6 | few | TRBV11-3 | . | CASSPRGVSGANVLTF | TGTGCCAGCAGCCCTCGGGGAGTCTCTGGGGCCAACGTCCTGACTTTC
TRBJ1-5 | . | TRBV7-2 | . | CASSLSNQPQHF | TGTGCCAGCAGCTTAAGCAACCAGCCCCAGCATTTT
TRBJ2-5 | . | TRBV29-1 | . | CSVEDPSLRETQYF | TGCAGCGTTGAAGATCCGTCTCTGCGGGAGACCCAGTACTTC
TRBJ2-3 | few | TRBV2 | . | CASKKESGLLTDTQYF | TGTGCCAGCAAAAAGGAATCGGGACTTCTCACAGATACGCAGTATTTT
TRBJ1-2 | . | TRBV9 | TRBD1 | CASSVGRTGARYYGYTF | TGTGCCAGCAGCGTAGGCCGGACAGGGGCTCGGTACTATGGCTACACCTTC
TRBJ1-2 | . | TRBV19 | . | CASSSGGRTNYGYTF | TGTGCCAGTAGTAGTGGCGGCCGAACTAACTATGGCTACACCTTC
TRBJ2-3 | . | TRBV6-5 | TRBD2 | CASSYRSGGAGDTQYF | TGTGCCAGCAGTTACCGCAGCGGGGGGGCCGGAGATACGCAGTATTTT
TRBJ2-4 | . | TRBV2 | . | CASTGLFRGKNIQYF | TGTGCCAGCACAGGACTCTTCCGGGGCAAAAACATTCAGTACTTC
TRBJ2-7 | . | TRBV5-6 | TRBD2 | CASRTQGAGGLYEQYF | TGTGCCAGCAGGACCCAAGGTGCGGGGGGACTTTATGAGCAGTACTTC
TRBJ1-3 | . | TRBV13 | . | CASSLLQGTNTIYF | TGTGCCAGCAGCTTATTACAGGGTACAAACACCATATATTTT
TRBJ1-5 | . | TRBV6-5 | . | CASGPKSNQPQHF | TGTGCCAGCGGCCCGAAGAGCAATCAGCCCCAGCATTTT
TRBJ2-2 | . | TRBV28 | . | CAVQEGLDGELFF | TGTGCCGTTCAGGAGGGGCTCGACGGGGAGCTGTTTTTT
TRBJ1-1 | . | TRBV6-5 | . | CASRNLGAGHTEAFF | TGTGCCAGCAGGAACCTTGGGGCAGGACACACTGAAGCTTTCTTT
TRBJ2-7 | . | TRBV28 | . | CASSRPGATDEQYF | TGTGCCAGCAGTAGGCCAGGGGCCACTGACGAGCAGTACTTC
TRBJ2-2 | . | TRBV9 | . | CASRPGTSNTGELFF | TGTGCCAGCAGACCTGGGACATCGAACACCGGGGAGCTGTTTTTT
TRBJ2-7 | . | TRBV3-1/TRBV3-2 | . | CASSLLQGEGEQYF | TGTGCCAGCAGCCTCTTGCAGGGCGAAGGCGAGCAGTACTTC
TRBJ2-4 | once | TRBV5-1 | . | CASSPTGPPLNIQYF | TGCGCCAGCAGTCCAACAGGGCCGCCTTTAAACATTCAGTACTTC
TRBJ1-4 | . | TRBV4-2 | . | CASSPPRGPGNEKLFF | TGTGCCAGCAGCCCCCCTAGAGGGCCGGGTAATGAAAAACTGTTTTTT
TRBJ2-5 | few | TRBV30 | . | CAWSTTVFGETQYF | TGTGCCTGGAGTACGACAGTCTTCGGTGAGACCCAGTACTTC
TRBJ2-6 | . | TRBV18 | TRBD1 | CASSRTGDGANVLTF | TGTGCCAGCTCACGAACAGGGGACGGGGCCAACGTCCTGACTTTC
TRBJ1-1 | . | TRBV5-6 | . | CASSLGSIGAFF | TGTGCCAGCAGCTTGGGTAGCATCGGAGCTTTCTTT
TRBJ1-4 | . | TRBV28 | TRBD1 | CASRQTGVGNEKLFF | TGTGCCAGCAGGCAGACAGGGGTGGGAAATGAAAAACTGTTTTTT
TRBJ2-7 | . | TRBV6-6 | TRBD2 | CASSREGERTYEQYF | TGTGCCAGCAGTCGGGAGGGTGAGAGAACCTACGAGCAGTACTTC
TRBJ1-1 | . | TRBV6-4 | . | CASSRNRESTEAFF | TGTGCCAGCAGTCGAAACAGGGAGTCTACTGAAGCTTTCTTT
TRBJ2-5 | few | TRBV2 | . | CASSESGHLPETQYF | TGTGCCAGCAGTGAATCTGGACACCTCCCTGAGACCCAGTACTTC
TRBJ1-3 | once | TRBV5-8 | . | CASSWAPGGHIYF | TGTGCCAGCAGCTGGGCCCCAGGAGGGCACATATATTTT